Sequencing of this T cell receptor (beta chain) was carried out in a study of CD8+CD57+ T cells in acquired aplastic anemia. TCR beta VDJ and CDR3 were profiled, and genomic DNA was the template. TCRdb analysed the reads with MiXCR anew, one entry per CDR3 protein. The table shows about 200,000 distinct CDR3 sequences, with roughly 53% occurring only once. Previously, flow cytometry had revealed CD8+CD57+ cell expansion in the patients chosen for sequencing. Severe acquired aplastic anemia was present in all patients. Germline CDR1 reads MNHNY; CDR2 reads SVGAGI (reference sequence). The CDR3 has 13 amino acids. As concerns this clonotype: A read error may explain this, as a much larger clone is one base away.

The origin of this receptor is a human donor with aplastic anemia. Material for sequencing was sorted CD4+, CD8+, or CD8+CD57+ T cells (not recorded which) from PBMCs. The V call is TRBV6-6, the J call TRBJ1-1; D gene ambiguous. The chain's CDR3 is CACSYSGITEAFF. The CDR3 DNA is TGTGCCTGCAGTTACTCAGGAATCACTGAAGCTTTCTTT.